This T cell receptor beta chain was observed in a study of T cells in Graves' hyperthyroidism and ophthalmopathy. Germline V gene sequence: CDR1 ENHRY, CDR2 SYGVKD. V was clipped by 4 bases and J by 6 bases, with 22 bases between them. This CDR3 region has 16 residues. Hyperthyroidism in the patients, aged 18 to 65, was newly diagnosed and under 2 months in duration. There were TCR beta CDR3 regions amplified from RNA transcripts. The TCR CDR3 first-round RT-PCR relied on the HTBI primer set. MiXCR, applied by TCRdb to the multiplex PCR reads, yields one record per CDR3 protein. Among just over 550,000 distinct CDR3 sequences listed, under 60% were seen once. This clonotype has a count of ten or more. Its antigen remains unknown. Notes on the study in general: Separating ophthalmopathy from stable hyperthyroidism was achieved by a 13 V-J model. Ophthalmopathy got predicted by the model a median around 6.8 months before its onset. Peripheral blood also featured most of the thyroid clonotypes expanded above 0.001.

This receptor was identified in a woman aged 18-29 years with Graves' hyperthyroidism. The V call is TRBV10-3, the J call TRBJ2-7, with D unresolved. Source material: peripheral blood or thyroid tissue (not recorded which). The CDR3 spells CAISANPPAHSREQYF. CDR3 DNA sequence: TGTGCCATCAGTGCCAATCCACCGGCGCACTCCCGCGAGCAGTACTTC.